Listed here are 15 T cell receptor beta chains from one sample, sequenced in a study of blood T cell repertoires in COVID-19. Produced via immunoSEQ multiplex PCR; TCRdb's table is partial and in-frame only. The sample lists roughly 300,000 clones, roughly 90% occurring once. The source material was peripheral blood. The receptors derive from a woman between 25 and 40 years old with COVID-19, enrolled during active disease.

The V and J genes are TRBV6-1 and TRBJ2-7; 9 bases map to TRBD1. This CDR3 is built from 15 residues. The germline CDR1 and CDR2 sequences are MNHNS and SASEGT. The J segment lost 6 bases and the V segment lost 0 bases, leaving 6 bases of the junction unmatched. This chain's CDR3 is CASSEAQGATFEQYF. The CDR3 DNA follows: TGTGCCAGCAGTGAAGCACAGGGGGCGACTTTCGAGCAGTACTTC.

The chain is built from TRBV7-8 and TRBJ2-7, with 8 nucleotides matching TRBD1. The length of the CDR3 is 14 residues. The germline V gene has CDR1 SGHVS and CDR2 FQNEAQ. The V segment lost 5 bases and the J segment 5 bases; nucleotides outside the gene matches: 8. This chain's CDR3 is CASSPTGGWDEQYF. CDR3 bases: TGTGCCAGCAGCCCCACAGGGGGATGGGACGAGCAGTACTTC.

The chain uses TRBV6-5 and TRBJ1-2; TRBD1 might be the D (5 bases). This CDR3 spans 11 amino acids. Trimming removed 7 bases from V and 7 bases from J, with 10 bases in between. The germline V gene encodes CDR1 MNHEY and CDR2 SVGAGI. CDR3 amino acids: CASTTGVGYTF. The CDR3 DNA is TGTGCCAGCACCACGGGGGTTGGCTACACCTTC.

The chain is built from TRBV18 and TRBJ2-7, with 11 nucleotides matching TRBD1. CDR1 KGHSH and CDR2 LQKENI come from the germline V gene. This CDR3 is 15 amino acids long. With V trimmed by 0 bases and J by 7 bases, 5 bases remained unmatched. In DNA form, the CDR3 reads TGTGCCAGCTCACCACCTGGGGACAGGGGGAGTGAGCAGTACTTC. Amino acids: CASSPPGDRGSEQYF. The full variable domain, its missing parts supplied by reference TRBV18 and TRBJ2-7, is NAGVMQNPRHLVRRRGQEARLRCSPMKGHSHVYWYRQLPEEGLKFMVYLQKENIIDESGMPKERFSAEFPKEGPSILRIQQVVRGDSAAYFCASSPPGDRGSEQYFGPGTRLTVT.

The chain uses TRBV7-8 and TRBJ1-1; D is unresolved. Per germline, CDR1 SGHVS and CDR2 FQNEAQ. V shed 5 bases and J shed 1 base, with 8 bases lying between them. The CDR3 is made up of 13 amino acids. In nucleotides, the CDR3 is TGTGCCAGCAGCCCCAACAGGAACACTGAAGCTTTCTTT. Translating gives CASSPNRNTEAFF. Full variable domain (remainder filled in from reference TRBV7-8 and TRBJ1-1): GAGVSQSPRYKVAKRGQDVALRCDPISGHVSLFWYQQALGQGPEFLTYFQNEAQLDKSGLPSDRFFAERPEGSVSTLKIQRTQQEDSAVYLCASSPNRNTEAFFGQGTRLTVV.

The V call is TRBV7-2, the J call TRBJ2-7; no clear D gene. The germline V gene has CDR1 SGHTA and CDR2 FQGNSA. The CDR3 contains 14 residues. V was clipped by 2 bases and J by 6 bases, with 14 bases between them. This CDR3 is CASSLYYSGGEQYF. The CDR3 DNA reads TGTGCCAGCAGCTTATATTATTCAGGTGGCGAGCAGTACTTC.

The CDR3 DNA reads as TGTGCCAGCAGCCCCGGACAGGACTCCTACGAGCAGTACTTC. Its protein is CASSPGQDSYEQYF. The V gene is TRBV5-4, the J gene TRBJ2-7; 7 bases are shared with TRBD1. Germline CDR1 reads SGHNT; CDR2 reads YYREEE (reference sequence). With 4 bases clipped from V and 0 bases from J, the junction kept 4 bases outside the gene matches. This CDR3 has 14 amino acids. Looking up the rest from reference TRBV5-4 and TRBJ2-7 gives the full variable domain: ETGVTQSPTHLIKTRGQQVTLRCSSQSGHNTVSWYQQALGQGPQFIFQYYREEENGRGNFPPRFSGLQFPNYSSELNVNALELDDSALYLCASSPGQDSYEQYFGPGTRLTVT.

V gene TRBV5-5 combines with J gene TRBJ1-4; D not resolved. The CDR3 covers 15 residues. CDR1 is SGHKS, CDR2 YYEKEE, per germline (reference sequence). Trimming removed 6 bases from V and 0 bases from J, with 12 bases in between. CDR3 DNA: TGTGCCAGCACCTTAGCACCGGCAACTAATGAAAAACTGTTTTTT. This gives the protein CASTLAPATNEKLFF.

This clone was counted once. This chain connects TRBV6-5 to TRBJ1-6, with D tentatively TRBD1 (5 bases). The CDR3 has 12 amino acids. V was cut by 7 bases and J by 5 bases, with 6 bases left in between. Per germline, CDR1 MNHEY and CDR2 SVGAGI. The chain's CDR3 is CASKGNNSPLHF. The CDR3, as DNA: TGTGCCAGCAAGGGGAATAATTCACCCCTCCACTTT.

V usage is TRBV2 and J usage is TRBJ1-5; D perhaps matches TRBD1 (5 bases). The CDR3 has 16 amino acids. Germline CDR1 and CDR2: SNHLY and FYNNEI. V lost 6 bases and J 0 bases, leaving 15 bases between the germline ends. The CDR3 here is CASRRRQNPSNQPQHF. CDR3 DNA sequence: TGTGCCAGCAGGAGGAGACAGAACCCTAGCAATCAGCCCCAGCATTTT.

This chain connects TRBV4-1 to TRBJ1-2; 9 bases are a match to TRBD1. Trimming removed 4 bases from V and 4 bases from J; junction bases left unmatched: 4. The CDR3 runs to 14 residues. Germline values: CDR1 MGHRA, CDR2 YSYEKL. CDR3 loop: CASSRPGQGYGYTF. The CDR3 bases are TGCGCCAGCAGCCGTCCGGGACAGGGCTATGGCTACACCTTC.

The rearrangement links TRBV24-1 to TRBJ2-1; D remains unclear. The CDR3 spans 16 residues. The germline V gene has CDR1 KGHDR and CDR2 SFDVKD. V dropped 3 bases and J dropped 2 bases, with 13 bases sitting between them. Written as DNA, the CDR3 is TGTGCCACCAGTGATATATTGGGCGACCCCTACAATGAGCAGTTCTTC. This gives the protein CATSDILGDPYNEQFF.

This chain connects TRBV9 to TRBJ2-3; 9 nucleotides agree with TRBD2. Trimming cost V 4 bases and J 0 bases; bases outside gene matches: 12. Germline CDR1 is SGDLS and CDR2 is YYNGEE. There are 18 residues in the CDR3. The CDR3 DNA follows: TGTGCCAGCAGCCCCCCCTGGGGAGCGGGGGGTAGCACAGATACGCAGTATTTT. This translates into CASSPPWGAGGSTDTQYF.

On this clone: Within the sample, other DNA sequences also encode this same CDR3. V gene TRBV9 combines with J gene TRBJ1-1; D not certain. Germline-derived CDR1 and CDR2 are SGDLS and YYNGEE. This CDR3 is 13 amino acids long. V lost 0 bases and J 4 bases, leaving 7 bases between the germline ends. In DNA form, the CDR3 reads TGTGCCAGCAGCGTAGGACCGGGCACTGAAGCTTTCTTT. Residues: CASSVGPGTEAFF.

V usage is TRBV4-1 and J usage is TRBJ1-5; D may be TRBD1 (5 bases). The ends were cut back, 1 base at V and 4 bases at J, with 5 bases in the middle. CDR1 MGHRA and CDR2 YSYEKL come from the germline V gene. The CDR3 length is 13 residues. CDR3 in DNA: TGCGCCAGCAGCCAAGCAGGGAATCAGCCCCAGCATTTT. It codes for CASSQAGNQPQHF.